Following are 21 T cell receptor beta chains from one sample sequenced in a study of PD-L1 blockade in urothelial cancer (dated by TCRdb to about 2017). The library was produced with the immunoSEQ multiplex PCR assay. The table comes from immuneACCESS by way of TCRdb, which keeps in-frame sequences with V and J called. Part of the clones is missing from these tables; in studies checked, under half for an unresolved V gene and the rest for unknown reasons. In this sample the table shows approximately 79,000 clones, around 90% of which occur a single time. Jointly, the top ten make up roughly 5.2% of the sample. Specimen: PBMCs, collected around atezolizumab (anti-PD-L1) treatment. These receptors all come from a woman in her seventies with urothelial cancer.

The CDR3 coding sequence is TGTGCCAGCAGCGTAGGCGTCGGGAGGGCCAACGAGCAGTACTTC. Its protein is CASSVGVGRANEQYF. The rearrangement links TRBV9 to TRBJ2-7, with 8 bases identical to TRBD2. The V segment lost 0 bases and the J segment 5 bases; nucleotides outside the gene matches: 7. The CDR3 loop spans 15 amino acids. The germline gives CDR1 SGDLS, CDR2 YYNGEE.

V and J are TRBV5-1 and TRBJ2-3, with TRBD2 matching over 7 bases. The CDR3 runs to 16 residues. The germline V gene encodes CDR1 SGHRS and CDR2 YFSETQ. Unmatched junction bases numbered 15, after V lost 6 bases and J lost 5 bases. The CDR3 bases are TGCGCCAGCATGAGCGGGGTCGGCGGGTTCTTAGATACGCAGTATTTT. It is translated as CASMSGVGGFLDTQYF.

This chain uses TRBV6-4 with TRBJ1-1, with 10 positions matching TRBD1. CDR1 is MRHNA and CDR2 is SNTAGT in the germline V gene. Trimming removed 6 bases from V and 7 bases from J; junction bases left unmatched: 8. This CDR3 is built from 14 residues. Here the CDR3 reads CASRGQGGIGEAFF. For the CDR3, the DNA is TGTGCCAGCAGAGGACAGGGGGGAATAGGTGAAGCTTTCTTT.

The chain uses TRBV5-1 and TRBJ1-2; 9 nucleotides line up with TRBD1. The CDR3 loop spans 15 amino acids. Looked up from germline, CDR1 is SGHRS and CDR2 is YFSETQ. J lost 8 bases, V lost 1 base, and 9 bases had no gene match. The CDR3 nucleotides are TGCGCCAGCAGCTTGACGGGGGACAGGGTAGAAGGCTACACCTTC. Amino acids: CASSLTGDRVEGYTF.

This clone was counted a single time. The gene calls are TRBV7-9 and TRBJ2-1; TRBD2 aligns across 8 bases. Germline V gene lookup returns CDR1 SEHNR and CDR2 FQNEAQ (reference sequence). The CDR3 has 14 amino acids. The ends lost 6 bases at V and 6 bases at J; junction bases unmatched: 7. CDR3 region: CASRVTAGGNEQFF. DNA of the CDR3: TGTGCCAGCAGGGTAACGGCGGGAGGCAATGAGCAGTTCTTC.

The J gene is TRBJ2-7, the V gene TRBV18; weak D call: TRBD1 (6 bases). Per the germline V gene, CDR1 is KGHSH and CDR2 is LQKENI. V lost 1 base and J 2 bases, leaving 15 bases between the germline ends. The CDR3 totals 16 residues. DNA for the CDR3: TGTGCCAGCTCACCACAGGGGGAGCTTAGCCCCTACGAGCAGTACTTC. Amino acids: CASSPQGELSPYEQYF.

The chain has TRBV5-6 and TRBJ2-7, with 7 bases aligning to TRBD1. Per the germline V gene, CDR1 is SGHDT and CDR2 is YYEEEE. The V and J ends lost 4 bases and 6 bases, in that order; junction bases with no gene match: 16. The CDR3 runs to 16 residues. CDR3: CASSAYIDRVHGEQYF. In DNA form, the CDR3 reads TGTGCCAGCAGCGCGTACATTGACAGGGTACATGGCGAGCAGTACTTC.

The chain couples TRBV5-5 to TRBJ2-2; maybe TRBD1 (5 bases). Germline V lookup: CDR1 SGHKS, CDR2 YYEKEE (reference sequence). V lost 4 bases and J 5 bases, leaving 18 bases between the germline ends. The CDR3 consists of 16 residues. The CDR3 reads CASSQRTSPGTGELFF. The CDR3 nucleotides are TGTGCCAGCAGCCAACGGACAAGTCCCGGGACCGGGGAGCTGTTTTTT. The variable domain in full, completed from reference TRBV5-5 and TRBJ2-2, reads DAGVTQSPTHLIKTRGQQVTLRCSPISGHKSVSWYQQVLGQGPQFIFQYYEKEERGRGNFPDRFSARQFPNYSSELNVNALLLGDSALYLCASSQRTSPGTGELFFGEGSRLTVL.

J is TRBJ2-2 and V is TRBV10-3; TRBD2 matches 13 bases. The CDR3 sequence is 19 residues long. Trimming at V came to 4 bases and at J to 1 base, leaving 9 bases not matched to a gene. Per germline, CDR1 ENHRY and CDR2 SYGVKD. CDR3: CAISVRGLAGAGNTGELFF. The CDR3 nucleotides are TGTGCCATCAGTGTGCGCGGACTAGCGGGAGCGGGGAACACCGGGGAGCTGTTTTTT.

The gene calls are TRBV7-9 and TRBJ1-1, with D hard to call. CDR1 is SEHNR, CDR2 FQNEAQ, per germline (reference sequence). The CDR3 sequence is 14 residues long. V was cut by 5 bases and J by 6 bases, with 16 bases left in between. CDR3 coding DNA: TGTGCCAGCAGCCCGGGCTCAGGAGGCCCTGAAGCTTTCTTT. Translation: CASSPGSGGPEAFF.

This clone was detected a few times. V gene TRBV6-6 combines with J gene TRBJ2-7, with TRBD1 as a possible D gene (6 bases). CDR1 is MNHNY, CDR2 SVGAGI, per germline (reference sequence). The CDR3 consists of 12 residues. V was shortened by 4 bases and J by 4 bases, with 8 bases between the two germline ends. Written as DNA, the CDR3 is TGTGCCAGCAGTTCACAGGGTTACGAGCAGTACTTC. This sequence encodes CASSSQGYEQYF.

The rearrangement uses TRBV11-2 and TRBJ1-6, with D unclear. From germline, CDR1 is SGHAT and CDR2 FQNNGV. The CDR3 extends over 16 amino acids. Trimming removed 1 base from V and 3 bases from J, with 10 bases in between. The CDR3 DNA reads TGTGCCAGCAGCTTAGGAGGGAGCGACTATAATTCACCCCTCCACTTT. Amino acid sequence: CASSLGGSDYNSPLHF.

This chain connects TRBV25-1 to TRBJ1-2; 9 bases are a match to TRBD1. CDR1 is MGHDK and CDR2 is SYGVNS in the germline V gene. CDR3 length: 16 amino acids. The J segment lost 4 bases and the V segment lost 4 bases, leaving 10 bases of the junction unmatched. The CDR3 protein is CASSGIQTGGVYGYTF. CDR3 coding DNA: TGTGCCAGCAGTGGAATTCAGACAGGGGGTGTCTATGGCTACACCTTC.

In DNA, the CDR3 is TGTGCCAGCAGGGCGGACAGCTATGGCTACACCTTC. Its protein product is CASRADSYGYTF. This chain connects TRBV6-6 to TRBJ1-2, with TRBD1 as a possible D gene (6 bases). Per germline, CDR1 MNHNY and CDR2 SVGAGI (reference sequence). The ends were cut back, 6 bases at V and 4 bases at J, with 9 bases in the middle. CDR3 length equals 12 residues.

The chain recombines TRBV20-1 with TRBJ2-7; D is perhaps TRBD2 (5 bases). V lost 8 bases and J 7 bases, leaving 15 bases between the germline ends. The CDR3 has 11 residues. Germline V gene sequence: CDR1 DFQATT, CDR2 SNEGSKA (reference sequence). CDR3 loop: CSPARAGEQYF. The CDR3 DNA reads TGCAGTCCTGCGCGGGCGGGTGAGCAGTACTTC.

This chain links TRBV6-1 with TRBJ2-2; unclear D gene. The CDR3 has 13 amino acids. Trimming cost V 7 bases and J 7 bases, with 13 bases left between them. Germline CDR1 reads MNHNS; CDR2 reads SASEGT. The CDR3 nucleotides read TGTGCCAGCATCAACCCGACAAACGGGGAGCTGTTTTTT. Translation gives CASINPTNGELFF.

The chain recombines TRBV30 with TRBJ2-5; 9 bases are shared with TRBD2. The germline V gene encodes CDR1 GTSNPN and CDR2 SVGIG (reference sequence). This CDR3 has 15 amino acids. J gave up 1 base and V 2 bases, and 5 bases lay outside the gene matches. The CDR3 DNA sequence: TGTGCCTGGAGTCTCGGAGCGGGAGGCCAAGAGACCCAGTACTTC. Residues: CAWSLGAGGQETQYF.

The chain joins TRBV11-2 to TRBJ2-7, with 10 bases that match TRBD2. V lost 4 bases, J lost 0 bases, and 9 bases stayed unmatched. The CDR3 is made up of 17 amino acids. CDR1 and CDR2 (germline): SGHAT, FQNNGV. CDR3 in amino acids: CASSSPQGLANSYEQYF. The DNA of the CDR3 is TGTGCCAGCAGCTCCCCGCAGGGACTAGCGAACTCCTACGAGCAGTACTTC.

The chain joins TRBV30 to TRBJ1-2; tentatively, D is TRBD1 (5 bases). Germline CDR1 and CDR2: GTSNPN and SVGIG (reference sequence). V was pared by 0 bases and J by 1 base, with 9 bases between. The length of the CDR3 is 14 residues. CDR3: CAWSVRGHNYGYTF. CDR3 DNA: TGTGCCTGGAGTGTACGAGGACATAACTATGGCTACACCTTC.

The V and J genes are TRBV2 and TRBJ2-7; no definite D call. The V end was cut by 6 bases, the J end by 4 bases, with 13 bases between. CDR1 and CDR2 (germline): SNHLY, FYNNEI. The CDR3 contains 13 residues. Here the CDR3 DNA reads TGTGCCAGCAGCAAAGAAAAAGCTTACGAGCAGTACTTC. This codes for CASSKEKAYEQYF.

This clone was picked up one time. The chain carries TRBV19 and TRBJ2-1; D is perhaps TRBD1 (6 bases). The CDR3 spans 17 residues. The germline CDR1 and CDR2 sequences are LNHDA and SQIVND (reference sequence). V dropped 6 bases and J dropped 12 bases, with 30 bases sitting between them. CDR3 protein: CASSPLPDRYDPRAQFF. For the CDR3, the DNA is TGTGCCAGTAGCCCACTCCCCGACAGGTACGACCCAAGGGCGCAGTTCTTC. Full variable domain (outside the CDR3, taken from reference TRBV19 and TRBJ2-1): DGGITQSPKYLFRKEGQNVTLSCEQNLNHDAMYWYRQDPGQGLRLIYYSQIVNDFQKGDIAEGYSVSREKKESFPLTVTSAQKNPTAFYLCASSPLPDRYDPRAQFFGPGTRLTVL.